The next 16 T cell receptor beta chains were all read from a single sample in a study of blood T cell repertoires in COVID-19. TCRdb keeps only in-frame clones here, not all; method: immunoSEQ multiplex PCR. The sample lists 75,000 to 95,000 clones, about 88% occurring once. The sample taken for sequencing was peripheral blood. The origin of the receptors is a human donor in a cohort sampled during active COVID-19.

J is TRBJ1-4 and V is TRBV5-6; D gene unclear. In germline, CDR1 is SGHDT, CDR2 YYEEEE. The CDR3 is made up of 16 amino acids. The V end lost 4 bases, the J end lost 1 base, and 14 bases lay between the germline ends. The CDR3 nucleotides are TGTGCCAGCAGCGCACTCGCCAGGCGAACTAATGAAAAACTGTTTTTT. It codes for CASSALARRTNEKLFF.

This clone was counted a single time. The gene calls are TRBV5-4 and TRBJ1-5; D gene unclear. Between the trimmed V and J ends, which lost 4 bases and 0 bases, there was a span of 8 bases. Germline V gives CDR1 SGHNT, CDR2 YYREEE (reference sequence). The CDR3 contains 14 residues. CDR3: CASSDSSSNQPQHF. CDR3 bases: TGTGCCAGCAGCGACTCTAGTAGCAATCAGCCCCAGCATTTT.

The chain carries TRBV5-6 and TRBJ2-4, with D perhaps TRBD2 (6 bases). Per germline, CDR1 SGHDT and CDR2 YYEEEE. Deletions cut 5 bases from V and 7 bases from J, with 19 bases between. The CDR3 runs to 15 residues. The CDR3 region is CASSLQLSRGNIQYF. In DNA form, the CDR3 reads TGTGCCAGCAGTCTACAGCTTTCCCGGGGGAACATTCAGTACTTC.

The DNA for the CDR3 is TGTGCCAGCAGTGAGGGCGGGTACAATGAGCAGTTCTTC. Residues: CASSEGGYNEQFF. The rearrangement links TRBV2 to TRBJ2-1; tentative D call: TRBD2 (5 bases). The CDR3 length is 13 residues. V lost 3 bases and J lost 4, with 7 bases in between. Germline V gives CDR1 SNHLY, CDR2 FYNNEI.

The rearrangement links TRBV7-2 to TRBJ2-1; TRBD2 aligns across 8 bases. V dropped 1 base and J dropped 4; count of bases not matched to a gene: 6. Germline CDR1 and CDR2: SGHTA and FQGNSA. The CDR3 is made up of 16 amino acids. The CDR3 DNA reads TGTGCCAGCAGCTTAGAGGGTAGCGGGGCGTACAATGAGCAGTTCTTC. Translated: CASSLEGSGAYNEQFF. Combining the CDR3 with reference TRBV7-2 and TRBJ2-1 gives the whole variable domain GAGVSQSPSNKVTEKGKDVELRCDPISGHTALYWYRQSLGQGLEFLIYFQGNSAPDKSGLPSDRFSAERTGGSVSTLTIQRTQQEDSAVYLCASSLEGSGAYNEQFFGPGTRLTVL.

To note about this clone: Compared with germline, one end of the junction differs, possibly owing to a read error. This CDR3 is CASNLDYNEQFF. CDR3 DNA: TGCGCCAGCAACTTGGATTATAATGAGCAGTTCTTC. The V gene is TRBV5-1, the J gene TRBJ2-1; D remains ambiguous. The CDR3 has 12 residues. CDR1 is SGHRS and CDR2 is YFSETQ in the germline V gene.

The rearrangement joins TRBV19 to TRBJ2-3, with D perhaps matching TRBD1 (5 bases). This CDR3 is built from 14 residues. V lost 10 bases to trimming and J lost 1 base, with 15 bases between them. Germline CDR1 is LNHDA and CDR2 is SQIVND (reference sequence). CDR3 loop: CATHHRIGTDTQYF. DNA for the CDR3: TGTGCCACTCACCACAGGATAGGCACAGATACGCAGTATTTT.

V is TRBV12-3 or TRBV12-4 and J is TRBJ2-3; D call uncertain. The CDR3 runs 12 residues. The germline V and J ends were trimmed by 6 bases and 7 bases, with 11 bases remaining between them. The DNA of the CDR3 is TGTGCCAGCAGCTCGACTCCAAATACGCAGTATTTT. It translates to CASSSTPNTQYF.

The rearrangement joins TRBV29-1 to TRBJ2-5, with 12 nucleotides matching TRBD2. V shed 4 bases, J shed 3 bases, and the junction held 9 bases outside the gene matches. The CDR3 is 16 residues long. Germline CDR1 and CDR2: SQVTM and ANQGSEA. The CDR3 DNA is TGCAGCGTTGCCAAACTACTAGCGGGGGGCAAAGAGACCCAGTACTTC. Protein product: CSVAKLLAGGKETQYF. Filled out from reference TRBV29-1 and TRBJ2-5, the complete variable domain reads SAVISQKPSRDICQRGTSLTIQCQVDSQVTMMFWYRQQPGQSLTLIATANQGSEATYESGFVIDKFPISRPNLTFSTLTVSNMSPEDSSIYLCSVAKLLAGGKETQYFGPGTRLLVL.

The rearrangement links TRBV6-2 or TRBV6-3 to TRBJ2-7; tentative D call: TRBD1 (5 bases). Trimming removed 6 bases from V and 7 bases from J, with 10 bases in between. Germline values: CDR1 MNHEY, CDR2 SVGEGT. This CDR3 is built from 11 residues. The CDR3 protein is CASSGQVEQYF. The CDR3 DNA reads TGTGCCAGCAGCGGACAAGTGGAGCAGTACTTC.

The genes are TRBV4-1 and TRBJ2-1, with 9 bases identical to TRBD2. Germline V CDR1 and CDR2: MGHRA, YSYEKL. This CDR3 is 17 amino acids long. V trimming: 2 bases; J trimming: 3 bases; junction bases outside the gene matches: 8. The CDR3 sequence is CASSQTPGLAYYNEQFF. The CDR3 coding sequence is TGCGCCAGCAGCCAAACCCCGGGACTAGCCTACTACAATGAGCAGTTCTTC.

The rearrangement joins TRBV18 to TRBJ1-5; D gene uncertain. V lost 6 bases and J lost 0, with 18 bases in between. CDR1 and CDR2 from the germline V gene are KGHSH and LQKENI. CDR3 size: 17 residues. Here the CDR3 DNA reads TGTGCCAGCTCCCCCCGGGTCGGAGGGTATAGCAATCAGCCCCAGCATTTT. Amino acid sequence: CASSPRVGGYSNQPQHF.

The chain couples TRBV7-2 to TRBJ2-7; TRBD1 agrees at 9 bases. The CDR3 consists of 14 residues. The V segment lost 0 bases and the J segment 5 bases; nucleotides outside the gene matches: 2. Germline V gives CDR1 SGHTA, CDR2 FQGNSA. The CDR3 region has the DNA TGTGCCAGCAGCTTAGCGGACAGGGGAAACGAGCAGTACTTC. Its protein is CASSLADRGNEQYF.

CDR3 region: CASSLSSGGGQETQYF. CDR3 sequence (DNA): TGTGCCAGCAGTTTATCTAGCGGAGGCGGCCAAGAGACCCAGTACTTC. The rearrangement links TRBV28 to TRBJ2-5; 7 bases agree with TRBD2. In germline, CDR1 is MDHEN, CDR2 SYDVKM. The CDR3 has 16 amino acids. The V gene end was trimmed by 1 base and the J gene end by 1 base; junction bases not matched to a gene: 6.

This clone has a single count. J is TRBJ1-6 and V is TRBV21-1. TRBV21-1 is reported as a pseudogene. The CDR3 totals 18 residues. This CDR3 is CASSRRGGSSSYNSPLHF. The CDR3 DNA reads as TGTGCCAGCAGCCGACGGGGGGGCTCATCCTCCTATAATTCACCCCTCCACTTT.

CDR3: CASTPRLTSYEQYF. Here the CDR3 DNA reads TGTGCCAGCACCCCCAGGTTAACCTCCTACGAGCAGTACTTC. V and J are TRBV6-5 and TRBJ2-7; D gene unclear. The CDR3 spans 14 residues. In germline, CDR1 is MNHEY, CDR2 SVGAGI. V lost 7 bases and J lost 0, with 13 bases in between.